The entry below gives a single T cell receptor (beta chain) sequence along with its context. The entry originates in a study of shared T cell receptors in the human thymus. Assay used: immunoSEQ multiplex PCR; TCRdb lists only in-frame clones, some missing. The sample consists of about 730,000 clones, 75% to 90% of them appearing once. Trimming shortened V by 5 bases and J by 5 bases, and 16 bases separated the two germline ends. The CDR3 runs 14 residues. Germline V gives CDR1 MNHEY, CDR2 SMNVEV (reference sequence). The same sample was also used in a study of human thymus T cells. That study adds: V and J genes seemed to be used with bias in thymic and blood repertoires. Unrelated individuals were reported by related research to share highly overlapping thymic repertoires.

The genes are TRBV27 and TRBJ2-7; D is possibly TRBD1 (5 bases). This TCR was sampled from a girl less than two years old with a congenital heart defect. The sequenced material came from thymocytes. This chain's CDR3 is CASSPGEGADEQYF. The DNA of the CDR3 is TGTGCCAGCAGTCCTGGGGAAGGGGCGGACGAGCAGTACTTC.